This TCR beta chain came from a study of OX40 agonist ivuxolimab in advanced cancers. Across the whole study: Patients took ivuxolimab, an agonistic anti-OX40 (CD134) antibody. Regarding the study as a whole: Clonal expansion from baseline to week 6 occurred in both CD4+ and CD8+ T cells.

Assay used: immunoSEQ multiplex PCR; TCRdb lists only in-frame clones, some missing. The profile shows over 80,000 clones, about nine tenths of them singletons. There are 16 residues in the CDR3. The germline gives CDR1 SGHVS, CDR2 FQNEAQ. Trimming pared 0 bases from V and 0 bases from J, leaving 10 bases between. A word on this clone: Its cognate antigen is unknown.

The clonotype was recovered from an adult with an advanced solid tumor such as melanoma, head and neck, liver or kidney cancer. This chain links TRBV7-8 with TRBJ2-3; unclear D gene. Sequenced material: CD4+ or CD8+ T cells sorted from blood, taken in a trial of the OX40 agonist ivuxolimab. DNA for the CDR3: TGTGCCAGCAGCTTAGCGACCAGGTCTAGCACAGATACGCAGTATTTT. Translated, it gives CASSLATRSSTDTQYF. Together with reference TRBV7-8 and TRBJ2-3, the CDR3 gives the full variable domain: GAGVSQSPRYKVAKRGQDVALRCDPISGHVSLFWYQQALGQGPEFLTYFQNEAQLDKSGLPSDRFFAERPEGSVSTLKIQRTQQEDSAVYLCASSLATRSSTDTQYFGPGTRLTVL.